Each of the 18 T cell receptor beta chains below was sequenced from the same sample in a study of blood T cell repertoires in COVID-19. Sequencing was performed with immunoSEQ multiplex PCR; in TCRdb, only in-frame clones are kept and a portion is missing. This sample has around 340,000 clones; roughly 90% occur once, and the top ten carry 1%. Sample: PBMCs or T cells enriched from blood (not recorded which). The receptors derive from a woman aged 25 to 39 who had been exposed to COVID-19.

This clone was seen just once. V is TRBV6-5 and J is TRBJ2-7; D is unclear. Germline lookup yields CDR1 MNHEY and CDR2 SVGAGI. This CDR3 region has 14 residues. Trimming stripped 6 bases from V and 2 bases from J, with 14 bases between. This chain's CDR3 is CASSVSQKPYEQYF. The CDR3 DNA follows: TGTGCCAGCAGCGTTAGCCAAAAACCCTACGAGCAGTACTTC.

The chain combines TRBV7-3 with TRBJ2-1, with 7 bases that match TRBD2. The CDR3 is 15 residues long. The J segment lost 1 base and the V segment lost 3 bases, leaving 3 bases of the junction unmatched. The germline V gene encodes CDR1 SGHTA and CDR2 FQGTGA. The chain's CDR3 is CASSFLAGSYNEQFF. CDR3 DNA: TGTGCCAGCAGCTTTTTAGCGGGTTCCTACAATGAGCAGTTCTTC.

The chain joins TRBV10-3 to TRBJ2-1; 9 nucleotides line up with TRBD1. The trim removed 2 bases at V and 15 bases at J, leaving 23 bases unmatched. Per germline, CDR1 ENHRY and CDR2 SYGVKD. The CDR3 has 18 residues. For the CDR3, the DNA is TGTGCCATCAGTGAGAGGGGACAGGGAATTGTAGGACTAGAAAAAAGGTTCTTC. Protein sequence: CAISERGQGIVGLEKRFF.

The chain combines TRBV6-2 or TRBV6-3 with TRBJ1-5, with 7 bases identical to TRBD1. Germline V lookup: CDR1 MNHEY, CDR2 SVGEGT. The CDR3 is 16 residues long. The V segment lost 2 bases and the J segment 5 bases; nucleotides outside the gene matches: 9. In DNA form, the CDR3 reads TGTGCCAGCAGTTACCTTCTAGGGGACAGCTATCAGCCCCAGCATTTT. It is translated as CASSYLLGDSYQPQHF.

In its sample, this clone was seen a few times. The V call is TRBV9, the J call TRBJ1-6; TRBD1 is a possible D gene (5 bases). CDR1 and CDR2 from the germline V gene are SGDLS and YYNGEE. V shed 3 bases and J shed 5 bases, with 18 bases lying between them. This CDR3 region has 17 residues. CDR3 bases: TGTGCCAGCAGCGAGACGGAAGGGGTTTGGGATAATTCACCCCTCCACTTT. Translation: CASSETEGVWDNSPLHF. Using reference TRBV9 and TRBJ1-6 for the parts outside the CDR3, the full variable domain is DSGVTQTPKHLITATGQRVTLRCSPRSGDLSVYWYQQSLDQGLQFLIQYYNGEERAKGNILERFSAQQFPDLHSELNLSSLELGDSALYFCASSETEGVWDNSPLHFGNGTRLTVT.

The J gene is TRBJ2-7, the V gene TRBV6-5; 7 bases line up with TRBD1. V shed 1 base, J shed 6 bases, and the junction held 6 bases outside the gene matches. Germline CDR1 reads MNHEY; CDR2 reads SVGAGI. CDR3 length: 14 residues. For the CDR3, the DNA is TGTGCCAGCAGTTACTGGCAGGGGGTCCGCGAGCAGTACTTC. Protein: CASSYWQGVREQYF.

In this sample, this clone turned up once. The CDR3 spells CASSSTWTGFFGETQYF. The CDR3 coding sequence is TGCGCCAGCAGCTCAACCTGGACAGGGTTCTTCGGAGAGACCCAGTACTTC. V usage is TRBV5-1 and J usage is TRBJ2-5, with 8 nucleotides matching TRBD1. Germline V gene sequence: CDR1 SGHRS, CDR2 YFSETQ. This CDR3 contains 17 residues. Unmatched junction bases numbered 14, after V lost 3 bases and J lost 4 bases.

This rearrangement joins TRBV11-2 to TRBJ2-7, with TRBD1 as a possible D gene (6 bases). The CDR3 spans 14 residues. From germline, CDR1 is SGHAT and CDR2 FQNNGV. V was pared by 4 bases and J by 0 bases, with 10 bases between. The CDR3 bases are TGTGCCAGCAGCTCCGGGACAAACTCCTACGAGCAGTACTTC. This sequence encodes CASSSGTNSYEQYF.

In this sample, this clone turned up once. The genes are TRBV6-1 and TRBJ2-7, with 9 nucleotides matching TRBD1. V lost 1 base and J lost 3; bases outside the gene matches: 7. This CDR3 comprises 16 residues. The germline gives CDR1 MNHNS, CDR2 SASEGT. CDR3: CASSEEAGQGGYEQYF. CDR3 sequence (DNA): TGTGCCAGCAGTGAAGAGGCGGGACAGGGAGGCTACGAGCAGTACTTC.

The rearrangement links TRBV27 to TRBJ2-3, with TRBD2 as a possible D gene (6 bases). The V and J ends lost 5 bases and 4 bases respectively, with 22 bases between them. This CDR3 contains 17 residues. CDR1 and CDR2 from the germline V gene are MNHEY and SMNVEV (reference sequence). Here the CDR3 reads CASSPYNGGLNPDTQYF. DNA for the CDR3: TGTGCCAGCAGTCCCTATAATGGAGGGCTCAACCCAGATACGCAGTATTTT.

The chain joins TRBV19 to TRBJ1-4; TRBD1 is a possible D gene (5 bases). In germline, CDR1 is LNHDA, CDR2 SQIVND (reference sequence). The CDR3 has 13 residues. V was pared by 6 bases and J by 7 bases, with 12 bases between. The CDR3 DNA follows: TGTGCCAGTAGGGGGCAGTTGGGTGAAAAACTGTTTTTT. Amino acids: CASRGQLGEKLFF.

The V call is TRBV9, the J call TRBJ2-3, with 11 bases fitting TRBD1. Germline V lookup: CDR1 SGDLS, CDR2 YYNGEE. J gave up 6 bases and V 2 bases, and 5 bases lay outside the gene matches. This CDR3 contains 15 residues. CDR3 sequence: CASSVSGQGGDTQYF. The CDR3 nucleotides are TGTGCCAGCAGCGTTTCGGGACAGGGGGGCGATACGCAGTATTTT.

The chain has TRBV5-1 and TRBJ2-3, with a weak D call TRBD2 (5 bases). Germline values: CDR1 SGHRS, CDR2 YFSETQ. This CDR3 is 14 amino acids long. V was pared by 4 bases and J by 4 bases, with 13 bases between. The CDR3 DNA reads as TGCGCCAGCAGCCTGGTCGGGGTTGCAGATACGCAGTATTTT. Translated: CASSLVGVADTQYF.

This chain joins TRBV7-6 and TRBJ2-1; 12 bases match TRBD2. Germline CDR1 and CDR2: SGHVS and FNYEAQ. J gave up 8 bases and V 2 bases, and 7 bases lay outside the gene matches. This CDR3 region has 16 residues. Here the CDR3 reads CASSLMTSGSIYEQFF. DNA for the CDR3: TGTGCCAGCAGCTTAATGACTAGCGGGAGTATCTATGAGCAGTTCTTC.

The chain recombines TRBV5-6 with TRBJ2-7; the match to TRBD2 covers 8 bases. The CDR3 sequence is 13 residues long. Germline CDR1 reads SGHDT; CDR2 reads YYEEEE. V gave up 2 bases and J gave up 6 bases; unmatched junction bases: 4. For the CDR3, the DNA is TGTGCCAGCAGCTTAACTAGCGGACGCGAGCAGTACTTC. Translating gives CASSLTSGREQYF.

This clone has just one count. The V gene is TRBV11-2, the J gene TRBJ2-5; D remains unclear. Germline CDR1 is SGHAT and CDR2 is FQNNGV. V lost 7 bases to trimming and J lost 2 bases, with 11 bases between them. The CDR3 totals 13 residues. This chain's CDR3 is CASTPTRQETQYF. As DNA, the CDR3 is TGTGCCAGCACTCCGACAAGACAAGAGACCCAGTACTTC.

This clone was seen just once. V and J are TRBV7-2 and TRBJ1-6, with D possibly matching TRBD1 (5 bases). Germline CDR1 SGHTA, CDR2 FQGNSA. This CDR3 has 16 amino acids. V shed 3 bases and J shed 10 bases, with 19 bases lying between them. Written as DNA, the CDR3 is TGTGCCAGCAGCTTGTCCCGCGGACATCCCTCGTCACCCCTCCACTTT. Translation: CASSLSRGHPSSPLHF.

V is TRBV5-4 and J is TRBJ1-4; D is ambiguous. The CDR3 totals 17 residues. V was pared by 5 bases and J by 0 bases, with 17 bases between. Germline V lookup: CDR1 SGHNT, CDR2 YYREEE (reference sequence). This chain's CDR3 is CASSPWNSGSTNEKLFF. CDR3 nucleotide sequence: TGTGCCAGCAGTCCTTGGAACAGCGGCTCAACTAATGAAAAACTGTTTTTT.